Shown below are 30 T cell receptor beta chains from a single sample sequenced in a study of blood T cell repertoires in COVID-19. Generated by immunoSEQ multiplex PCR, the TCRdb table keeps only in-frame clones and is missing some. The table has 200,000 to 300,000 clones, approximately 89% seen once. The sequenced sample consisted of PBMCs or T cells enriched from blood (not recorded which). The receptor set was obtained from a woman in her 30s with acute COVID-19.

This clone was seen only once. The V call is TRBV27, the J call TRBJ2-3, with D possibly being TRBD1 (6 bases). The ends were cut back, 6 bases at V and 3 bases at J, with 13 bases in the middle. CDR1 MNHEY and CDR2 SMNVEV come from the germline V gene (reference sequence). CDR3 length: 14 amino acids. In DNA, the CDR3 is TGTGCCAGCAGCACAGGGCTTTTAACAGATACGCAGTATTTT. This sequence encodes CASSTGLLTDTQYF.

Only a few counts were recorded for this clone. The rearrangement joins TRBV7-9 to TRBJ2-5, with a possible D match to TRBD2 (5 bases). The CDR3 is 15 residues long. V was trimmed by 5 bases and J by 2 bases, leaving 15 bases between them. Germline V CDR1 and CDR2: SEHNR, FQNEAQ (reference sequence). The CDR3 DNA reads TGTGCCAGCAGCCAAGAGGGAACGATACAAGAGACCCAGTACTTC. As protein: CASSQEGTIQETQYF.

CDR3 sequence: CASSLSSGGEDTQYF. CDR3 sequence (DNA): TGCGCCAGCAGCTTGTCTAGCGGGGGGGAAGATACGCAGTATTTT. The chain uses TRBV5-1 and TRBJ2-3, with 12 nucleotides matching TRBD2. Germline V gene data show CDR1 as SGHRS and CDR2 as YFSETQ. Losses at the gene ends were 1 base for V and 5 bases for J; bases not matched to a gene: 2. This CDR3 region has 15 residues.

This clone was seen a single time. This chain uses TRBV5-1 with TRBJ1-2; 9 bases agree with TRBD1. V shed 0 bases and J 6 bases; nucleotides not matched to a gene: 6. The CDR3 has 15 residues. Germline CDR1 SGHRS, CDR2 YFSETQ. This CDR3 reads CASSLAGTGLNGYTF. The CDR3 nucleotides read TGCGCCAGCAGCTTGGCCGGGACAGGGTTAAATGGCTACACCTTC.

This rearrangement joins TRBV5-1 to TRBJ2-1, with D tentatively TRBD2 (5 bases). From germline, CDR1 is SGHRS and CDR2 YFSETQ. Trimming shortened V by 6 bases and J by 0 bases, and 7 bases separated the two germline ends. CDR3 length: 13 residues. DNA of the CDR3: TGCGCCAGCAATGCGGGCTCCTACAATGAGCAGTTCTTC. Translation gives CASNAGSYNEQFF.

This chain joins TRBV30 and TRBJ1-2; D is ambiguous. Germline values: CDR1 GTSNPN, CDR2 SVGIG (reference sequence). The CDR3 loop spans 11 amino acids. Trimming left V 2 bases short and J 5 bases short, with 6 bases between. The DNA for the CDR3 is TGTGCCTGGAGTACACAATATGGCTACACCTTC. Translation: CAWSTQYGYTF.

J is TRBJ2-7 and V is TRBV5-1, with 7 bases lining up with TRBD1. The CDR3 sequence is 15 residues long. Trimming cost V 1 base and J 0 bases; bases outside gene matches: 4. Germline CDR1 reads SGHRS; CDR2 reads YFSETQ. The CDR3 DNA is TGCGCCAGCAGCTTGAGCCGGGACAGCTCCTACGAGCAGTACTTC. This codes for CASSLSRDSSYEQYF.

The chain employs TRBV6-6 and TRBJ1-1, with D possibly TRBD1 on 5 matching bases. The CDR3 runs to 15 residues. The V end lost 5 bases, the J end lost 1 base, and 14 bases lay between the germline ends. Germline values: CDR1 MNHNY, CDR2 SVGAGI (reference sequence). DNA for the CDR3: TGTGCCAGCAGTCACACTGGGGGGAAGAACACTGAAGCTTTCTTT. This translates into CASSHTGGKNTEAFF.

V is TRBV6-2 or TRBV6-3 and J is TRBJ2-5, with 9 bases matching TRBD1. Germline lookup yields CDR1 MNHEY and CDR2 SVGEGT. J lost 4 bases, V lost 5 bases, and 8 bases had no gene match. CDR3 size: 15 residues. The CDR3 here is CASSGDRVLGETQYF. The DNA for the CDR3 is TGTGCCAGCAGTGGGGACAGGGTTTTGGGAGAGACCCAGTACTTC.

This clone was detected once. V gene TRBV18 combines with J gene TRBJ1-5, with D unclear. Germline V gene data show CDR1 as KGHSH and CDR2 as LQKENI. This CDR3 contains 14 residues. Between the trimmed V and J ends, which lost 0 bases and 6 bases, there was a span of 9 bases. The CDR3, as DNA: TGTGCCAGCTCACCACCCGGGTTGGGTCAGCCCCAGCATTTT. It encodes CASSPPGLGQPQHF.

The chain carries TRBV18 and TRBJ1-2; TRBD1 agrees at 8 bases. The CDR3 is 15 amino acids. Unmatched junction bases numbered 11, after V lost 3 bases and J lost 8 bases. Germline loops: CDR1 KGHSH, CDR2 LQKENI. CDR3 loop: CASSPLDRAGEGYTF. CDR3 in DNA: TGTGCCAGCTCACCGCTGGACAGGGCCGGTGAGGGCTACACCTTC.

The chain is built from TRBV18 and TRBJ1-2; D is undetermined. This CDR3 region has 13 residues. The V end was cut by 3 bases, the J end by 3 bases, with 8 bases between. CDR1 and CDR2 from the germline V gene are KGHSH and LQKENI. The CDR3 spells CASSPGSHYGYTF. The CDR3 DNA reads as TGTGCCAGCTCACCCGGTTCCCACTATGGCTACACCTTC.

Only one count was recorded for this clone. The chain has TRBV6-5 and TRBJ2-3, with TRBD2 identical over 7 bases. V trimming: 7 bases; J trimming: 2 bases; junction bases outside the gene matches: 6. The CDR3 has 14 amino acids. Per the germline V gene, CDR1 is MNHEY and CDR2 is SVGAGI. The CDR3 nucleotides are TGTGCCAGCATGGGAGGGCACCTCACAGATACGCAGTATTTT. It is translated as CASMGGHLTDTQYF.

This chain uses TRBV5-6 with TRBJ1-5; D is perhaps TRBD1 (5 bases). The V gene's germline CDR1 is SGHDT and CDR2 YYEEEE. The CDR3 runs to 15 residues. V was trimmed by 4 bases and J by 2 bases, leaving 13 bases between them. The chain's CDR3 is CASSPQGAGNQPQHF. The CDR3 nucleotides read TGTGCCAGCAGCCCCCAGGGCGCGGGCAATCAGCCCCAGCATTTT.

This clone was seen once. V is TRBV11-2 and J is TRBJ2-1; TRBD1 might be the D (5 bases). V was clipped by 3 bases and J by 1 base, with 13 bases between them. The CDR3 spans 16 residues. Germline CDR1 is SGHAT and CDR2 is FQNNGV. The CDR3 region is CASSLAGAGSYNEQFF. CDR3 sequence (DNA): TGTGCCAGCAGCTTGGCTGGCGCAGGGTCCTACAATGAGCAGTTCTTC.

The rearrangement joins TRBV15 to TRBJ2-1, with 7 bases that match TRBD1. Germline V gene data show CDR1 as LNHNV and CDR2 as YYDKDF (reference sequence). This CDR3 has 16 amino acids. The junction had 8 bases not matched to a gene; V was cut back by 2 bases and J by 4 bases. This CDR3 reads CATSRSRTGGYNEQFF. The CDR3 DNA sequence: TGTGCCACCAGCAGATCACGGACAGGAGGTTACAATGAGCAGTTCTTC.

The chain links TRBV7-2 to TRBJ1-2; no definite D call. CDR1 and CDR2 from the germline V gene are SGHTA and FQGNSA. The length of the CDR3 is 14 residues. Trimming took off 5 bases at V and 7 bases at J, with 17 bases between the two ends. The CDR3 bases are TGTGCCAGCAGCGTAAAACTAATTGCCTCTGGCTACACCTTC. This gives the protein CASSVKLIASGYTF.

V usage is TRBV19 and J usage is TRBJ1-1; D uncertain. The CDR3 is 13 residues long. V lost 10 bases to trimming and J lost 5 bases, with 17 bases between them. Looked up from germline, CDR1 is LNHDA and CDR2 is SQIVND (reference sequence). CDR3 protein: CAIRGSAGTEAFF. CDR3 bases: TGTGCCATCCGGGGATCTGCGGGGACTGAAGCTTTCTTT.

This clone showed up just once. The chain employs TRBV2 and TRBJ1-5; 10 bases align to TRBD1. This CDR3 is 15 amino acids long. Germline V lookup: CDR1 SNHLY, CDR2 FYNNEI. J gave up 5 bases and V 4 bases, and 5 bases lay outside the gene matches. CDR3 DNA sequence: TGTGCCAGCAGTGTAGCCGGGACAGGGGATCAGCCCCAGCATTTT. Its translation: CASSVAGTGDQPQHF.

This chain uses TRBV19 with TRBJ2-7; D might be TRBD1 (6 bases). Trimming took 3 bases from V and 1 from J, leaving 16 bases between them. This CDR3 is built from 16 residues. Germline V gene sequence: CDR1 LNHDA, CDR2 SQIVND (reference sequence). CDR3 nucleotides: TGTGCCAGTAGTATCCACCAGGACAGCTATTCCTACGAGCAGTACTTC. Translation: CASSIHQDSYSYEQYF.

The rearrangement joins TRBV28 to TRBJ1-4; D is ambiguous. From germline, CDR1 is MDHEN and CDR2 SYDVKM. The V and J ends lost 2 bases and 4 bases respectively, with 5 bases between them. This CDR3 is built from 13 residues. The CDR3 spells CASSLPLNEKLFF. The CDR3 DNA follows: TGTGCCAGCAGTTTACCCCTTAATGAAAAACTGTTTTTT.

The chain uses TRBV7-9 and TRBJ2-7; no reliable D call. The V end was cut by 5 bases, the J end by 5 bases, with 10 bases between. The V gene's germline CDR1 is SEHNR and CDR2 FQNEAQ (reference sequence). This CDR3 spans 12 amino acids. CDR3 loop: CASSPLGNEQYF. The CDR3 DNA sequence: TGTGCCAGCAGCCCCCTGGGCAACGAGCAGTACTTC.

The chain has TRBV9 and TRBJ2-3, with D perhaps matching TRBD2 (6 bases). The V gene's germline CDR1 is SGDLS and CDR2 YYNGEE. Trimming removed 0 bases from V and 4 bases from J, with 12 bases in between. CDR3 length: 15 residues. CDR3: CASSVDGGSADTQYF. DNA for the CDR3: TGTGCCAGCAGCGTAGATGGGGGGAGTGCAGATACGCAGTATTTT.

This chain uses TRBV19 with TRBJ1-5; TRBD1 matches at 7 bases. Germline CDR1 LNHDA, CDR2 SQIVND (reference sequence). V dropped 6 bases and J dropped 5; count of bases not matched to a gene: 13. The CDR3 has 16 residues. The DNA for the CDR3 is TGTGCCAGTAGCCGGGGACAGCTACTCACTTATCAGCCCCAGCATTTT. Amino acids: CASSRGQLLTYQPQHF.

The chain has TRBV27 and TRBJ1-1; 9 bases align to TRBD1. V shed 6 bases and J 4 bases; nucleotides not matched to a gene: 3. Germline V gene data show CDR1 as MNHEY and CDR2 as SMNVEV (reference sequence). CDR3 length equals 13 residues. DNA of the CDR3: TGTGCCAGCAGGGGGGACAGGGTCACTGAAGCTTTCTTT. Translating it yields CASRGDRVTEAFF.

The chain employs TRBV27 and TRBJ1-1; D uncertain. This CDR3 has 13 residues. The V end lost 5 bases, the J end lost 0 bases, and 7 bases lay between the germline ends. From germline, CDR1 is MNHEY and CDR2 SMNVEV (reference sequence). DNA for the CDR3: TGTGCCAGCAGTCCTCAGGTGAACACTGAAGCTTTCTTT. Protein: CASSPQVNTEAFF.

The chain couples TRBV5-1 to TRBJ1-4; no reliable D call. The germline V and J ends were trimmed by 0 bases and 6 bases, with 18 bases remaining between them. Germline V CDR1 and CDR2: SGHRS, YFSETQ. This CDR3 spans 17 amino acids. The CDR3 spells CASSLVGSLSGDEKLFF. CDR3 bases: TGCGCCAGCAGCTTGGTCGGGTCTCTTAGCGGTGATGAAAAACTGTTTTTT. Full variable domain (remainder filled in from reference TRBV5-1 and TRBJ1-4): KAGVTQTPRYLIKTRGQQVTLSCSPISGHRSVSWYQQTPGQGLQFLFEYFSETQRNKGNFPGRFSGRQFSNSRSEMNVSTLELGDSALYLCASSLVGSLSGDEKLFFGSGTQLSVL.

This chain uses TRBV6-5 with TRBJ1-5; perhaps TRBD1 as D (6 bases). Per the germline V gene, CDR1 is MNHEY and CDR2 is SVGAGI. CDR3 size: 14 residues. V lost 5 bases and J 5 bases, leaving 13 bases between the germline ends. The DNA of the CDR3 is TGTGCCAGCAGTCCCCGAACAGGGTATCAGCCCCAGCATTTT. Translated: CASSPRTGYQPQHF.

The V call is TRBV29-1, the J call TRBJ2-7; tentative D call: TRBD1 (6 bases). The CDR3 is made up of 14 amino acids. Germline V lookup: CDR1 SQVTM, CDR2 ANQGSEA. The V end lost 2 bases, the J end lost 4 bases, and 15 bases lay between the germline ends. The CDR3 DNA reads TGCAGCGTTGAACTACATCAGGGGATTTACGAGCAGTACTTC. It yields the protein CSVELHQGIYEQYF.

This sequence joins TRBV28 and TRBJ2-5, with a tentative D call TRBD1 (6 bases). The ends were cut back, 7 bases at V and 7 bases at J, with 19 bases in the middle. The CDR3 consists of 14 residues. Germline lookup yields CDR1 MDHEN and CDR2 SYDVKM. The CDR3 sequence is CASNLQGSWGTQYF. The CDR3 DNA reads TGTGCCAGCAACCTACAGGGAAGCTGGGGGACCCAGTACTTC.